This T cell receptor beta chain stems from a study of T-cell memory formation after mild COVID-19. TCRdb independently ran MiXCR on the 5' RACE reads; one entry per CDR3 protein. This sample has 400,000 or so distinct CDR3 sequences, with under 25% found just once. The origin of this receptor is an adult woman who had mild COVID-19 (a few samples of this study predate the infection). Cell type and time point are not known. Sequences were obtained from PBMCs or a T cell subset sorted from them (not recorded which).

The CDR3 region is CASSPRGLENTEAFF. The CDR3 DNA reads as TGCGCCAGCAGCCCCCGGGGCCTTGAGAACACTGAAGCTTTCTTT. J is TRBJ1-1 and V is TRBV4-1, with D possibly being TRBD1 (5 bases). The CDR3 extends over 15 amino acids. Deletions cut 4 bases from V and 1 base from J, with 13 bases between. Germline CDR1 reads MGHRA; CDR2 reads YSYEKL.